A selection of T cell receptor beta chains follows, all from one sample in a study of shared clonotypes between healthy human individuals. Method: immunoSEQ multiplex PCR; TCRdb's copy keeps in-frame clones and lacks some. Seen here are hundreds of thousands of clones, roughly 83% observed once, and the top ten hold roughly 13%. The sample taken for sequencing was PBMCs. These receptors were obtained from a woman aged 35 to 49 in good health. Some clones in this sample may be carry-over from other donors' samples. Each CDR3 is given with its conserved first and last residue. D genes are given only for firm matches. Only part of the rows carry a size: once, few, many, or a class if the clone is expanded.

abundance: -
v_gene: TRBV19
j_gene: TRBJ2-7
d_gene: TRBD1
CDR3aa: CASSGNRGLPYEQYF
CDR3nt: TGTGCCAGTAGTGGAAACAGGGGGCTACCCTACGAGCAGTACTTC

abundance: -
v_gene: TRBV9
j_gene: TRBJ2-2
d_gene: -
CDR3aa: CASSRWGTNTGELFF
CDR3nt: TGTGCCAGCAGCCGGTGGGGAACGAACACCGGGGAGCTGTTTTTT

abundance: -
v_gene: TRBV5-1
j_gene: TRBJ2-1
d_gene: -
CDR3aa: CASSLWESNEQFF
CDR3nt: TGCGCCAGCAGCTTGTGGGAATCCAATGAGCAGTTCTTC

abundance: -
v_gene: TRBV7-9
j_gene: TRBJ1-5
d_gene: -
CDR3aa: CASSFGQPHQPQHF
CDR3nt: TGTGCCAGCAGCTTCGGCCAGCCTCATCAGCCCCAGCATTTT

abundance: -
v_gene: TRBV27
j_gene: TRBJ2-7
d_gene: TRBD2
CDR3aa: CATQTSGRAGSYEQYF
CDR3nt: TGTGCCACCCAGACTAGCGGGAGGGCCGGTTCCTACGAGCAGTACTTC

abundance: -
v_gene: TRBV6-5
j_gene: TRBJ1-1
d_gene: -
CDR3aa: CASKNGKNTEAFF
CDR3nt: TGTGCCAGCAAGAATGGTAAGAACACTGAAGCTTTCTTT

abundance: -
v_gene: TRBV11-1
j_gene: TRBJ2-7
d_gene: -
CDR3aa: CASSLDQDSGEQYF
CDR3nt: TGTGCCAGCAGCTTAGACCAGGACAGCGGCGAGCAGTACTTC

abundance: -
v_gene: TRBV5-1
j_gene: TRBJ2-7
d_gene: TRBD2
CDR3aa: CASSLDGGRNHEQYF
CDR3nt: TGCGCCAGCAGCTTGGACGGCGGGAGAAACCACGAGCAGTACTTC

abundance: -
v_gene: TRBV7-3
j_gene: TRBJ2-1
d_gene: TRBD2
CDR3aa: CASSFGLAGPSSYNEQFF
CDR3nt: TGTGCCAGCAGCTTTGGACTAGCGGGGCCGAGCTCCTACAATGAGCAGTTCTTC

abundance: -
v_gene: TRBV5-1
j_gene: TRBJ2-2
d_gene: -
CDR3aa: CASSLSFEFLNTGELFF
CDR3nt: TGCGCCAGCAGCTTGTCTTTCGAATTCCTGAACACCGGGGAGCTGTTTTTT

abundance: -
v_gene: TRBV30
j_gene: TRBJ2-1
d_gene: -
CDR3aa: CAWTQGVDEQFF
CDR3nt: TGTGCCTGGACACAAGGGGTCGATGAGCAGTTCTTC

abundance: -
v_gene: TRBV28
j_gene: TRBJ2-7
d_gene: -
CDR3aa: CASRPSGEEYEQYF
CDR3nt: TGTGCCAGCAGACCCTCGGGAGAGGAGTACGAGCAGTACTTC

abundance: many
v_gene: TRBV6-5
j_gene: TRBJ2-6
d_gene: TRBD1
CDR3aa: CASRVRGSGANVLTF
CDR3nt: TGTGCCAGCAGGGTCAGGGGGTCTGGGGCCAACGTCCTGACTTTC

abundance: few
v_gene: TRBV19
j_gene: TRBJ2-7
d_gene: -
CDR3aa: CASSITQSPYEQYF
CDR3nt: TGTGCCAGTAGTATAACCCAGAGCCCCTACGAGCAGTACTTC

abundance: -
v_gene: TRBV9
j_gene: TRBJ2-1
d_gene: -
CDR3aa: CASSSLRSHNNEQFF
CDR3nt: TGTGCCAGCAGCTCTCTTCGCTCCCACAACAATGAGCAGTTCTTC

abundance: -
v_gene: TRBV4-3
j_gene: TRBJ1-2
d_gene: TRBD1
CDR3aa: CASSQDRGYGYTF
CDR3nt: TGCGCCAGCAGCCAGGACAGGGGGTATGGCTACACCTTC

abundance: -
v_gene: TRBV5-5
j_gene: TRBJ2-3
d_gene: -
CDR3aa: CASSLATSTDTQYF
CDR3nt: TGTGCCAGCAGCTTGGCTACTAGCACAGATACGCAGTATTTT

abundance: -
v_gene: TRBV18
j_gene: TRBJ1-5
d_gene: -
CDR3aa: CASSPRGAGDQPQHF
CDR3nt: TGTGCCAGCTCACCGAGAGGCGCGGGGGATCAGCCCCAGCATTTT

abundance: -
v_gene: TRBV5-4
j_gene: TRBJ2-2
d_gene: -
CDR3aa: CASSSGSSTGELFF
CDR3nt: TGTGCCAGCAGCTCCGGGAGTTCGACCGGGGAGCTGTTTTTT

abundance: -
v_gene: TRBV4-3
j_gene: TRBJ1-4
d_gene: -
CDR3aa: CASSQVSSHGLNNEKLFF
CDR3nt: TGCGCCAGCAGCCAAGTTAGTTCTCACGGGCTTAACAATGAAAAACTGTTTTTT

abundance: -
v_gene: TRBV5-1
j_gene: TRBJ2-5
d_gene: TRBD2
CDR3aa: CASSLSGGVQETQYF
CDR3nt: TGCGCCAGCAGCTTGTCCGGGGGGGTCCAAGAGACCCAGTACTTC

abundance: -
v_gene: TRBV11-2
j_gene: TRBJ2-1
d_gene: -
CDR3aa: CASSFGTQYNEQFF
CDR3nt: TGTGCCAGCAGCTTCGGGACACAGTACAATGAGCAGTTCTTC

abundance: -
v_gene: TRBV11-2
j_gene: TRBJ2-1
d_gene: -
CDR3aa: CASSEGRYHEQFF
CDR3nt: TGTGCCAGCAGCGAGGGTCGGTACCATGAGCAGTTCTTC

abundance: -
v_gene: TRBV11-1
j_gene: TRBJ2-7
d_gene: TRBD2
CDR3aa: CASSLALRGSGWEQYF
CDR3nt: TGTGCCAGCAGCTTAGCGCTCCGCGGGAGTGGCTGGGAGCAGTACTTC

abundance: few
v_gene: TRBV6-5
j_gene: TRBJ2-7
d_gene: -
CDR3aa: CASSPGVLYEQYF
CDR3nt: TGTGCCAGTAGTCCGGGAGTTCTCTACGAGCAGTACTTC

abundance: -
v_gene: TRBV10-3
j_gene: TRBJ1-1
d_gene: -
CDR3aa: CAISESDTHTEAFF
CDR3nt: TGTGCCATCAGTGAGTCGGACACACACACTGAAGCTTTCTTT

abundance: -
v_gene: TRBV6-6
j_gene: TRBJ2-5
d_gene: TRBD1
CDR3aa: CASRRDRDRRETQYF
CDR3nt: TGTGCCAGCAGACGCGACAGGGATAGGCGAGAGACCCAGTACTTC

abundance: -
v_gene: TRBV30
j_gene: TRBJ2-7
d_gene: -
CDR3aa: CAWDKLGEQYF
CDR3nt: TGTGCCTGGGACAAGCTGGGCGAGCAGTACTTC

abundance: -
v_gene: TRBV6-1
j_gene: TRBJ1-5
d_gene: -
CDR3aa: CASSGPPHSNQPQHF
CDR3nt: TGTGCCAGCAGTGGGCCTCCTCATAGCAATCAGCCCCAGCATTTT

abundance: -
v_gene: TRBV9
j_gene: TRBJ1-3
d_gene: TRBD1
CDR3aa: CASSEATGDSGNTIYF
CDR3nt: TGTGCCAGCAGCGAGGCAACAGGGGACTCTGGAAACACCATATATTTT

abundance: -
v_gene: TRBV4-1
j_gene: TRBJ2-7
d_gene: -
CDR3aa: CASSQEVGGGYEQYF
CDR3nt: TGCGCCAGCAGCCAAGAAGTGGGGGGCGGCTACGAGCAGTACTTC

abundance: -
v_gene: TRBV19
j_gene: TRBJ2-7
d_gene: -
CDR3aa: CASSGSGTITSYEQYF
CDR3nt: TGTGCCAGTAGCGGATCCGGGACAATAACCTCCTACGAGCAGTACTTC

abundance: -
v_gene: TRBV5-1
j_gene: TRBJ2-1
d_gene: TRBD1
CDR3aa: CASTPGQGFGSEQFF
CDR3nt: TGCGCCAGCACCCCGGGACAGGGTTTTGGGAGTGAGCAGTTCTTC

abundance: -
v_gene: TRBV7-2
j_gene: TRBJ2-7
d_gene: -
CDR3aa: CASSLVSLSSYEQYF
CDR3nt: TGTGCCAGCAGCTTAGTAAGCTTGTCCTCCTACGAGCAGTACTTC

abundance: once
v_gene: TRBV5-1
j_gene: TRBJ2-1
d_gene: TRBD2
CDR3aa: CASSPGTSGEGEQFF
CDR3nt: TGCGCCAGCAGCCCGGGGACTAGCGGGGAAGGGGAGCAGTTCTTC

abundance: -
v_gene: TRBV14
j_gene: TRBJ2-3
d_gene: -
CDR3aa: CASSQLNGDTQYF
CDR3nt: TGTGCCAGCAGCCAACTGAATGGAGATACGCAGTATTTT

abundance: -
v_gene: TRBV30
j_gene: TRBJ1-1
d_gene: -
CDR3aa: CAGKWGRATEAFF
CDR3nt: TGTGCCGGCAAATGGGGAAGGGCCACTGAAGCTTTCTTT

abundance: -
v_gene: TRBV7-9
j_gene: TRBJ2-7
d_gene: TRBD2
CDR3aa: CASRTAGGFHEQYF
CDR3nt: TGTGCCAGCAGGACAGCGGGAGGATTCCACGAGCAGTACTTC

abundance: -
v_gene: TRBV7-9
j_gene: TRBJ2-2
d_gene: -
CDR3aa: CASSYRQANTGELFF
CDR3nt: TGTGCCAGCAGCTACAGACAAGCGAACACCGGGGAGCTGTTTTTT

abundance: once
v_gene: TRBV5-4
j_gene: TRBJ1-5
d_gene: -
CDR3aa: CASSLGGGANQPQHF
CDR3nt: TGTGCCAGCAGCTTAGGCGGCGGGGCCAATCAGCCCCAGCATTTT

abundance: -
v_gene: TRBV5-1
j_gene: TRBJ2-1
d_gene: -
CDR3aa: CASSLAENEQFF
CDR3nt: TGCGCCAGCAGCTTGGCGGAGAATGAGCAGTTCTTC

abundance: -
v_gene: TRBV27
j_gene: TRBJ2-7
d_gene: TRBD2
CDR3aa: CASSDPGRWDSYEQYF
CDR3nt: TGTGCCAGCAGTGACCCCGGGAGGTGGGACTCCTACGAGCAGTACTTC

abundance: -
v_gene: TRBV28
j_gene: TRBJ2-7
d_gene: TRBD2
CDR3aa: CASSRTSGFYEQYF
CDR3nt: TGTGCCAGCAGCCGAACTAGCGGTTTCTACGAGCAGTACTTC

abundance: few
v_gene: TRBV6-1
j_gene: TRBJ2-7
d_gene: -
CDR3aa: CASSDPGRGASYEQYF
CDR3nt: TGTGCCAGCAGTGACCCCGGGCGGGGAGCGTCGTACGAGCAGTACTTC

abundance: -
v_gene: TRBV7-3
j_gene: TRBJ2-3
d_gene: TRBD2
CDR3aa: CASSPGTSGRTDTQYF
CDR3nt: TGTGCCAGCAGCCCCGGGACTAGCGGGAGGACAGATACGCAGTATTTT

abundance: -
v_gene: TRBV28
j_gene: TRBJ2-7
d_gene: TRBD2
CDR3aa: CASSLTASGNPAYEQYF
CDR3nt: TGTGCCAGCAGTTTGACGGCTAGCGGGAACCCCGCCTACGAGCAGTACTTC

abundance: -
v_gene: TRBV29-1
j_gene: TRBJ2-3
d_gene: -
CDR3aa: CSVEISEWGETDTQYF
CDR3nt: TGCAGCGTTGAAATAAGCGAGTGGGGCGAGACAGATACGCAGTATTTT

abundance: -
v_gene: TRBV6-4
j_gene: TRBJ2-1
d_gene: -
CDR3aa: CASSEEGSSYNEQFF
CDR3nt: TGTGCCAGCAGTGAAGAGGGTAGCTCCTACAATGAGCAGTTCTTC

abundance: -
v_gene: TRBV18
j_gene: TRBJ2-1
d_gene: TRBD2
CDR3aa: CASSPLAGGFNEQFF
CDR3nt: TGTGCCAGCTCACCGCTAGCGGGAGGATTCAATGAGCAGTTCTTC

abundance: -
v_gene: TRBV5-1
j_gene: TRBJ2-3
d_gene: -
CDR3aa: CASSLSPEGDTQYF
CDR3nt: TGCGCCAGCAGCTTGTCTCCGGAGGGGGATACGCAGTATTTT

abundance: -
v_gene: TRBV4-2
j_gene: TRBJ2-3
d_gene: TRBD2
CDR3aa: CASSRTSGVTDTQYF
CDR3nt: TGTGCCAGCAGCCGAACTAGCGGGGTCACAGATACGCAGTATTTT

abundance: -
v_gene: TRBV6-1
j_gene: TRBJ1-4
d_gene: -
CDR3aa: CASRGVGATNEKLFF
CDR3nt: TGTGCCAGCAGAGGCGTAGGGGCAACTAATGAAAAACTGTTTTTT

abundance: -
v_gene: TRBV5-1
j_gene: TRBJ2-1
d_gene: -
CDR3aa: CASSPRTDAAWGFYNEQFF
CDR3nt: TGCGCCAGCAGCCCTAGGACCGACGCCGCATGGGGTTTTTACAATGAGCAGTTCTTC

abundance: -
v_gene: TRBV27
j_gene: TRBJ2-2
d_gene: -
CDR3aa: CASSLVFTGELFF
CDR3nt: TGTGCCAGCAGTTTAGTTTTCACCGGGGAGCTGTTTTTT

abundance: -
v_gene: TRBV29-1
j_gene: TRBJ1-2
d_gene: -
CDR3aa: CSVVDLQNYGYTF
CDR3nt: TGCAGCGTTGTTGATCTTCAAAACTATGGCTACACCTTC